These T cell receptor beta chains were read from a single sample in a study of cytomegalovirus exposure and HLA in healthy donors. Produced via immunoSEQ multiplex PCR; TCRdb's table is partial and in-frame only. The profile shows about 59,000 clones, about four fifths of them singletons. The sequencing input was PBMCs. The source is a man aged 25 to 40 in good health and CMV-seropositive. The CDR3 runs from the conserved cysteine through the conserved F or W. Each record gives: clone size, V gene, CDR3 protein. A clone size is listed for some rows: how often the clone was seen (once, few, many), or a class if it is expanded.

clone size: -
V gene: TRBV18
CDR3 protein: CASSTSGGLVKGNTEAFF

clone size: -
V gene: TRBV30
CDR3 protein: CAWSRQGIYSGANVLTF

clone size: few
V gene: TRBV6-1
CDR3 protein: CASSVVGLQETQYF

clone size: -
V gene: TRBV27
CDR3 protein: CASSPRQGTEEKLFF

clone size: few
V gene: TRBV2
CDR3 protein: CASSNRNTDYEQYF

clone size: -
V gene: TRBV18
CDR3 protein: CASSSGQGRNEQYF

clone size: -
V gene: TRBV19
CDR3 protein: CASSARTSGRNLPYEQYF

clone size: -
V gene: TRBV6-4
CDR3 protein: CASSAEGATEAFF

clone size: once
V gene: TRBV11-2
CDR3 protein: CASSFPGQLGYTF

clone size: -
V gene: TRBV5-1
CDR3 protein: CASSLEEGYNEQFF

clone size: many
V gene: TRBV19
CDR3 protein: CASSRTGATEAFF

clone size: -
V gene: TRBV7-2
CDR3 protein: CASSSNRQGVRETQYF

clone size: -
V gene: TRBV28
CDR3 protein: CASSYSGGAPDTQYF

clone size: -
V gene: TRBV30
CDR3 protein: CAWSGANEQFF

clone size: -
V gene: TRBV6-1
CDR3 protein: CASSEAMSSGGKTQYF

clone size: -
V gene: TRBV21-1
CDR3 protein: CASSQPQPTGRGGYTF